This T cell receptor (beta chain) originates from a study of T cell repertoires in cytomegalovirus infection. This CDR3 comprises 16 residues. The ends were cut back, 4 bases at V and 5 bases at J, with 20 bases in the middle. The V gene's germline CDR1 is SEHNR and CDR2 FQNEAQ (reference sequence). This clonotype was counted a few times. Its antigen is currently unknown. TCRdb reprocessed the reads via MiXCR and lists one record per CDR3 protein. Of about 770,000 distinct CDR3 sequences listed, about 27% were seen once; the top ten hold roughly 13%. The rearrangement joins TRBV7-9 to TRBJ2-5; the D gene could be TRBD1 or TRBD2 (5 bases each). Sample: cultured CD8+ T cells from PBMCs, taken from culture after CMV antigen stimulation. The TCR was taken from a human donor in good health (CMV status not recorded). Some clones in this sample may be carry-over from other donors' samples. CDR3 sequence (DNA): TGTGCCAGCAGCTCGCACGAAGGGTACCGGGGCGAGACCCAGTACTTC. Its translation: CASSSHEGYRGETQYF.